These T cell receptor beta chains were read from a single sample in a study of regulatory T cells in long-lasting Graves disease. Using its own MiXCR run on the multiplex PCR reads, TCRdb lists one record per CDR3 protein. Of some 250,000 distinct CDR3 sequences in the sample, 20% to 25% were seen once. This sample comprised peripheral blood mononuclear cells (PBMCs), obtained at new diagnosis, from a patient treated with antithyroid drugs. These receptors were collected from a female donor with Graves disease. Both conserved end residues are part of each CDR3.

TRBJ2-2,TRBV27,CASKLRGRYTGELFF
TRBJ1-5,TRBV12-3/TRBV12-4,CASRPSTQPQHF
TRBJ1-6,TRBV6-1,CASSSRESYNSPLHF
TRBJ1-2,TRBV20-1,CSARSGQGSSSYGYTF
TRBJ2-3,TRBV7-9,CASSLGLEPRTDTQYF
TRBJ2-3,TRBV7-2,CASSLQQGTDTQYF
TRBJ2-5,TRBV15,CATSGLAGGQETQYF
TRBJ1-1,TRBV18,CASSAGLREEAFF
TRBJ1-1,TRBV11-2,CASSTTTGNTEAFF
TRBJ1-4,TRBV6-5,CASSNSGGTNEKLFF